This T cell receptor (beta chain) was identified during a study of T cell responses to AZD1222 COVID-19 vaccine. TCRdb's table, derived via immunoSEQ multiplex PCR, lists solely in-frame clones and lacks some. This table has under 150,000 clones, around nine tenths appearing once. J gave up 5 bases and V 4 bases, and 4 bases lay outside the gene matches. Germline V lookup: CDR1 SGHNT, CDR2 YYREEE (reference sequence). This CDR3 contains 13 residues. Concerning this clone itself: The target antigen is unknown.

The study's findings and limits: Two AZD1222 administrations were followed by greater Spike-specific TCR breadth and depth. White British ancestry dominated among donors, who included more females, and clonal diversity was possibly underestimated. At baseline, seropositivity was found in only a handful of AZD1222 recipients. Regions 160-218 and 743-854 held dominance among vaccine-associated CD4 TCRs, which spanned spike.

The chain employs TRBV5-4 and TRBJ2-5, with 8 bases lining up with TRBD1. The material sequenced was peripheral blood, taken on day 0 of AZD1222 vaccination. The origin of this receptor is an adult in good health. CDR3 nucleotides: TGTGCCAGCAGCCCCCCAGGGGGCGAGACCCAGTACTTC. It codes for CASSPPGGETQYF.